Below are 28 T cell receptor beta chains sequenced from a single sample in a study of OX40 agonist ivuxolimab in advanced cancers. Some clones are missing from TCRdb's copy, which holds only in-frame ones; the method was immunoSEQ multiplex PCR. Of about 63,000 clones listed, 91% are singletons. This specimen was CD4+ or CD8+ T cells sorted from blood, taken in a trial of the OX40 agonist ivuxolimab. All receptors derive from an adult with an advanced solid tumor such as melanoma, head and neck, liver or kidney cancer.

This rearrangement joins TRBV4-1 to TRBJ2-7; 7 positions agree with TRBD1. Looked up from germline, CDR1 is MGHRA and CDR2 is YSYEKL. With V trimmed by 1 base and J by 3 bases, 21 bases remained unmatched. The length of the CDR3 is 20 residues. CDR3 region: CASSQGPGQHILKSLYEQYV. The CDR3 DNA reads as TGCGCCAGCAGCCAAGGGCCGGGACAGCATATCCTAAAATCACTCTACGAGCAGTACGTC.

This chain uses TRBV7-2 with TRBJ1-6, with 9 bases lining up with TRBD1. Trimming cost V 5 bases and J 7 bases; bases outside gene matches: 12. This CDR3 has 17 residues. CDR1 is SGHTA and CDR2 is FQGNSA in the germline V gene. The CDR3: CASSPTGTGISNSPLHF. In DNA, the CDR3 is TGTGCCAGCAGCCCAACCGGGACAGGGATTAGCAATTCACCCCTCCACTTT.

This chain links TRBV10-3 with TRBJ1-2; D unclear. The germline V gene encodes CDR1 ENHRY and CDR2 SYGVKD. This CDR3 contains 12 residues. V was trimmed by 6 bases and J by 7 bases, leaving 12 bases between them. In nucleotides, the CDR3 is TGTGCCATCAGCATAGGAGGGCCTGGCTACACCTTC. As protein: CAISIGGPGYTF.

The J gene is TRBJ2-7, the V gene TRBV5-3, with TRBD1 matching over 7 bases. TRBV5-3 is an ORF for which the function is uncertain. Losses at the gene ends were 4 bases for V and 3 bases for J; bases not matched to a gene: 10. The CDR3 runs 15 residues. Here the CDR3 reads CARSPNRGEGYEQYV. The CDR3 nucleotides read TGTGCCAGAAGCCCGAACAGGGGTGAGGGCTACGAGCAGTACGTC.

The chain uses TRBV2 and TRBJ2-7; the D gene is possibly TRBD2 (6 bases). This CDR3 region has 12 residues. Germline loops: CDR1 SNHLY, CDR2 FYNNEI. V was cut by 3 bases and J by 4 bases, with 7 bases left in between. DNA of the CDR3: TGTGCCAGCAGTGAGGGGAGGTACGAGCAGTACGTC. Translating it yields CASSEGRYEQYV.

The rearrangement joins TRBV7-9 to TRBJ2-5; 16 nucleotides match TRBD2. The V and J ends lost 6 bases and 5 bases, in that order; junction bases with no gene match: 9. The CDR3 runs 17 residues. Germline CDR1 SEHNR, CDR2 FQNEAQ (reference sequence). The CDR3 DNA reads TGTGCCAGCAGTCCGGGACTAGCGGGGGGGCCGTGGGAGACCCAGTACTTC. Translation gives CASSPGLAGGPWETQYF.

The chain combines TRBV1 with TRBJ1-5; the D call in the table, TRBD1, was not verified against the DNA. TRBV1 is a pseudogene segment. The CDR3 extends over 18 amino acids. CDR3 region: CTSSQGTRDIHSNQPQHF. DNA of the CDR3: TGCACCAGCAGCCAAGGGACCCGGGACATTCATAGCAATCAGCCCCAGCATTTT.

The chain carries TRBV9 and TRBJ1-2; 8 nucleotides agree with TRBD1. The CDR3 has 15 residues. Germline lookup yields CDR1 SGDLS and CDR2 YYNGEE. V gave up 4 bases and J gave up 7 bases; unmatched junction bases: 12. The chain's CDR3 is CASSPRAGGFVGYTF. DNA for the CDR3: TGTGCCAGCAGCCCCCGGGCAGGGGGCTTCGTTGGCTACACCTTC.

This clone was recorded once. The CDR3 region is CASCGGQGPQHF. The DNA of the CDR3 is TGTGCCAGTTGCGGGGGCCAGGGGCCCCAGCATTTT. The V and J genes are TRBV19 and TRBJ1-5; tentatively, D is TRBD1 (6 bases). The V and J ends lost 8 bases and 9 bases respectively, with 14 bases between them. CDR1 and CDR2 from the germline V gene are LNHDA and SQIVND (reference sequence). This CDR3 region has 12 residues.

The chain links TRBV7-9 to TRBJ2-1, with a weak D call TRBD2 (6 bases). Trimming took off 3 bases at V and 0 bases at J, with 15 bases between the two ends. The CDR3 is 17 amino acids. Germline CDR1 reads SEHNR; CDR2 reads FQNEAQ (reference sequence). The CDR3 loop is CASSFMGLPDSYNEQFF. In DNA, the CDR3 is TGTGCCAGCAGCTTCATGGGACTCCCAGACTCCTACAATGAGCAGTTCTTC.

This sequence joins TRBV28 and TRBJ1-5, with D possibly TRBD1 on 5 matching bases. Germline V gene data show CDR1 as MDHEN and CDR2 as SYDVKM. This CDR3 region has 16 residues. Deletions cut 3 bases from V and 0 bases from J, with 12 bases between. Here the CDR3 DNA reads TGTGCCAGCAGTTTGCTGTGGGGGGATAGCAATCAGCCCCAGCATTTT. Translated, it gives CASSLLWGDSNQPQHF.

The gene calls are TRBV9 and TRBJ2-7, with 13 positions matching TRBD2. Germline V gives CDR1 SGDLS, CDR2 YYNGEE. CDR3 size: 16 residues. Losses at the gene ends were 3 bases for V and 1 base for J; bases not matched to a gene: 4. For the CDR3, the DNA is TGTGCCAGCAGCGGGACTAGCGGGAGTGGATCCTACGAGCAGTACTTC. The encoded protein is CASSGTSGSGSYEQYF. The variable domain in full, with the rest retrieved from reference TRBV9 and TRBJ2-7, is DSGVTQTPKHLITATGQRVTLRCSPRSGDLSVYWYQQSLDQGLQFLIQYYNGEERAKGNILERFSAQQFPDLHSELNLSSLELGDSALYFCASSGTSGSGSYEQYFGPGTRLTVT.

The chain links TRBV7-6 to TRBJ2-1, with D perhaps being TRBD1 or TRBD2 (5 bases each). V dropped 4 bases and J dropped 0 bases, with 16 bases sitting between them. The CDR3 covers 17 residues. From germline, CDR1 is SGHVS and CDR2 FNYEAQ. CDR3 bases: TGTGCCAGCAGCTCCTCGTCCGGGACCAGCTCCTACAATGAGCAGTTCTTC. Residues: CASSSSSGTSSYNEQFF.

This clone was seen only once. J is TRBJ2-3 and V is TRBV5-6, with TRBD1 matching 7 bases. In germline, CDR1 is SGHDT, CDR2 YYEEEE. The V segment lost 4 bases and the J segment 4 bases; nucleotides outside the gene matches: 12. There are 16 residues in the CDR3. The CDR3 DNA follows: TGTGCCAGCAGCCCTTCCAGATCCGGACAGGCAGATACGCAGTATTTT. Encoded protein: CASSPSRSGQADTQYF.

V is TRBV6-1 and J is TRBJ2-7, with a weak D call TRBD1 (6 bases). The CDR3 is 14 residues long. Between the trimmed V and J ends, which lost 0 bases and 3 bases, there was a span of 9 bases. Germline CDR1 MNHNS, CDR2 SASEGT. The CDR3 DNA reads TGTGCCAGCAGTGAAGCTGGGGACATCTACGAGCAGTACTTC. The encoded protein is CASSEAGDIYEQYF.

The chain couples TRBV7-8 to TRBJ2-1; D possibly corresponds to TRBD2 (6 bases). There are 18 residues in the CDR3. Germline values: CDR1 SGHVS, CDR2 FQNEAQ. V gave up 3 bases and J gave up 0 bases, with 18 bases separating them. CDR3 sequence: CASSLGTPTNPSYNEQFF. CDR3 nucleotide sequence: TGTGCCAGCAGCTTGGGGACTCCTACTAACCCCTCCTACAATGAGCAGTTCTTC.

The V call is TRBV6-6, the J call TRBJ2-2; no clear D gene. Germline loops: CDR1 MNHNY, CDR2 SVGAGI (reference sequence). The germline V and J ends were trimmed by 0 bases and 4 bases, with 3 bases remaining between them. There are 13 residues in the CDR3. CDR3 sequence reads: CASSYSSTGELFF. For the CDR3, the DNA is TGTGCCAGCAGTTACTCTTCCACCGGGGAGCTGTTTTTT.

The chain links TRBV4-3 to TRBJ1-3; 9 bases agree with TRBD1. Germline V gene data show CDR1 as LGHNA and CDR2 as YSLEER. The length of the CDR3 is 15 residues. Trimming removed 5 bases from V and 0 bases from J; junction bases left unmatched: 2. The CDR3 protein is CASSLGQGSGNTIYF. The DNA for the CDR3 is TGCGCCAGCAGCTTGGGACAGGGCTCTGGAAACACCATATATTTT.

The chain has TRBV6-1 and TRBJ1-1; maybe TRBD1 (5 bases). CDR1 and CDR2 from the germline V gene are MNHNS and SASEGT. The CDR3 covers 12 residues. V was shortened by 5 bases and J by 4 bases, with 8 bases between the two germline ends. CDR3 sequence (DNA): TGTGCCAGCAGTCAGGGACCCACTGAAGCTTTCTTT. Amino acids: CASSQGPTEAFF.

V usage is TRBV4-3 and J usage is TRBJ1-3; weak D call: TRBD1 (6 bases). V was cut by 0 bases and J by 0 bases, with 9 bases left in between. The CDR3 runs 16 residues. From germline, CDR1 is LGHNA and CDR2 YSLEER. CDR3 sequence: CASSQEGGYSGNTIYF. The CDR3 DNA reads TGCGCCAGCAGCCAAGAAGGGGGTTACTCTGGAAACACCATATATTTT.

The V gene is TRBV4-1, the J gene TRBJ1-1; 9 positions match TRBD1. J lost 0 bases, V lost 1 base, and 6 bases had no gene match. Germline V gene data show CDR1 as MGHRA and CDR2 as YSYEKL. The CDR3 is 17 residues long. CDR3 sequence: CASSQGGQGFVNTEAFF. DNA for the CDR3: TGCGCCAGCAGCCAAGGGGGACAGGGCTTCGTGAACACTGAAGCTTTCTTT.

The chain links TRBV4-3 to TRBJ2-7; TRBD2 aligns across 7 bases. The CDR3 runs 16 residues. V was pared by 0 bases and J by 3 bases, with 8 bases of the junction left unmatched. Germline lookup yields CDR1 LGHNA and CDR2 YSLEER. Written as DNA, the CDR3 is TGCGCCAGCAGCCAAGAAGGTTGGGGGGGATACTACGAGCAGTACTTC. As protein: CASSQEGWGGYYEQYF.

In this sample, this clone turned up a few times. The V gene is TRBV6-5, the J gene TRBJ1-1; possibly TRBD1 for D (6 bases). The CDR3 consists of 14 residues. The germline V gene encodes CDR1 MNHEY and CDR2 SVGAGI. V shed 2 bases and J shed 4 bases, with 11 bases lying between them. This chain's CDR3 is CASSYNAGATEAFF. The DNA of the CDR3 is TGTGCCAGCAGTTACAATGCAGGGGCCACTGAAGCTTTCTTT.

This clone was counted a single time. The J gene is TRBJ1-5, the V gene TRBV27; D gene ambiguous. CDR1 is MNHEY and CDR2 is SMNVEV in the germline V gene (reference sequence). CDR3 length: 14 residues. V lost 0 bases and J lost 4, with 7 bases in between. CDR3 region: CASSLSPGNQPQHF. The CDR3 DNA is TGTGCCAGCAGTTTATCCCCGGGTAATCAGCCCCAGCATTTT.

The V and J genes are TRBV4-1 and TRBJ2-1; TRBD2 aligns across 7 bases. Trimming at V came to 3 bases and at J to 0 bases, leaving 2 bases not matched to a gene. Germline-derived CDR1 and CDR2 are MGHRA and YSYEKL. The CDR3 runs to 15 residues. CDR3 sequence: CASSQTSHSYNEQFF. The CDR3 DNA follows: TGCGCCAGCAGCCAGACTAGCCACTCCTACAATGAGCAGTTCTTC.

The gene calls are TRBV30 and TRBJ2-1, with TRBD2 matching 8 bases. The V segment lost 3 bases and the J segment 6 bases; nucleotides outside the gene matches: 4. Germline lookup yields CDR1 GTSNPN and CDR2 SVGIG (reference sequence). The CDR3 sequence is 13 residues long. In DNA form, the CDR3 reads TGTGCCTGGAGCTTGGGACTAGGCAATGAGCAGTTCTTC. Protein sequence: CAWSLGLGNEQFF.

The CDR3 spells CASTPGGTEAFF. For the CDR3, the DNA is TGTGCCAGCACCCCAGGGGGGACTGAAGCTTTCTTT. The V gene is TRBV7-9, the J gene TRBJ1-1; 7 bases line up with TRBD1. V trimming: 7 bases; J trimming: 5 bases; junction bases outside the gene matches: 4. Germline CDR1 and CDR2: SEHNR and FQNEAQ (reference sequence). The CDR3 is 12 amino acids.

This clone was detected once. The chain has TRBV4-2 and TRBJ2-1; D may correspond to TRBD1 or TRBD2 (7 bases each). The CDR3 has 17 amino acids. V was trimmed by 0 bases and J by 8 bases, leaving 20 bases between them. Germline CDR1 LGHNA, CDR2 YNFKEQ. The CDR3 spells CASSQDPSGGEAHEQFF. DNA of the CDR3: TGTGCCAGCAGCCAAGATCCGTCAGGGGGGGAAGCGCATGAGCAGTTCTTC.